This paragraph reports one T cell receptor beta chain. This specimen belongs to a study of cytomegalovirus exposure and HLA in healthy donors. CDR1 SNHLY and CDR2 FYNNEI come from the germline V gene. The CDR3 consists of 16 residues. Germline trimming cut 6 bases from V and 2 bases from J; bases unmatched to any gene: 5. Method: immunoSEQ multiplex PCR; TCRdb's copy keeps in-frame clones and lacks some. The sample gives about 280,000 clones, approximately 88% of which show up once; around 0.92% is in the top ten. Sequencing used PBMCs. The chain uses TRBV2 and TRBJ2-1; 12 bases are a match to TRBD2. The receptor's source is a woman aged 18 to 35 in good health and CMV-seronegative. The CDR3: CASRRRLAGAYNEQFF. For the CDR3, the DNA is TGTGCCAGCAGACGCAGACTAGCGGGAGCCTACAATGAGCAGTTCTTC.